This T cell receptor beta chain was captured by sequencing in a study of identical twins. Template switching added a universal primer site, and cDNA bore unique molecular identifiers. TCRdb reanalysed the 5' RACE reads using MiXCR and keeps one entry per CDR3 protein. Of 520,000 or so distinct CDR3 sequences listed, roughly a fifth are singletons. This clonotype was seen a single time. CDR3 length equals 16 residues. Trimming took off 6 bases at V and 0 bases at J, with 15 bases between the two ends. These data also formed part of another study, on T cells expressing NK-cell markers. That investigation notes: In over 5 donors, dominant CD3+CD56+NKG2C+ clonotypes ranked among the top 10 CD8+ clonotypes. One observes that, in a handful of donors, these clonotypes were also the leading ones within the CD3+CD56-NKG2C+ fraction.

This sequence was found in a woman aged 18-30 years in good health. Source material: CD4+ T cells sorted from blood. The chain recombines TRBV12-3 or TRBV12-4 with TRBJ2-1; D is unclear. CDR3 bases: TGTGCCAGCAGCTTTAGATTTACCGGCTCCTACAATGAGCAGTTCTTC. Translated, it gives CASSFRFTGSYNEQFF.